The clone carrying this T cell receptor (beta chain) appeared a few times. This sample stems from a study of blood T cell repertoires in COVID-19. Study in general: Acute and convalescent COVID-19 specimens originated in the United States, Italy and Spain. The analysed material was cDNA or gDNA that came from T cells, B-cell-depleted T cells, or PBMCs.

Trimming shortened V by 1 base and J by 0 bases, and 10 bases separated the two germline ends. This CDR3 has 17 amino acids. Germline V gene lookup returns CDR1 MNHNS and CDR2 SASEGT. Original methodology: Reference gene primer amplification gave nucleated cell count estimates. Measured with immunoSEQ multiplex PCR; TCRdb has only the in-frame clones, and not every one. From that table come the V and J calls and clone size; the DNA was used to work out D and trimming. This table holds about 300,000 clones, 89% found once. Categorization into cohorts depended on clinical history that participants reported.

This TCR came from a woman aged 45 to 65 who had been exposed to COVID-19. Material for sequencing was PBMCs or T cells enriched from blood (not recorded which). The V gene is TRBV6-1, the J gene TRBJ1-6; weak D call: TRBD1 (6 bases). The DNA for the CDR3 is TGTGCCAGCAGTGAAGTTGGCAGGGGCTCCTATAATTCACCCCTCCACTTT. Amino acids: CASSEVGRGSYNSPLHF.